The source of this T cell receptor (beta chain) is a study of blood T cells in healthy people across ages. Study results and limitations: Older individuals had lower TCR beta diversity per million T cells (the decline was roughly linear). Because sorting was not performed, PBMCs prevented conclusive naive versus antigen-experienced comparison.

Turning to this clonotype: Its antigen is undetermined.

The CDR3 length is 12 residues. The germline gives CDR1 SGHRS, CDR2 YFSETQ. Trimming removed 4 bases at V and 6 bases at J, with 11 bases between. The use of a sample-barcoded 5' primer and a J-beta primer mix characterized a second PCR of roughly 7 to 12 cycles. Sequencing recovered at least 2.5 million CDR3-containing paired-end reads from each sample. TCRdb fed the 5' RACE reads into MiXCR, producing one record per CDR3 protein. The data show under 1,000,000 distinct CDR3 sequences, with roughly 40% seen just once and over 10% held by the top ten. The clonotype was recovered from a man younger than 30 in good health. Sample: blood. The chain joins TRBV5-1 to TRBJ2-7; either TRBD1 or TRBD2 may fit D (5 bases each). The CDR3 bases are TGCGCCAGCAGCAAAACAGGAGGCGAGCAGTACTTC. Protein product: CASSKTGGEQYF.